This TCR beta chain was documented in a study of cytomegalovirus exposure and HLA in healthy donors. In the study overall: The same platform used for the 500 to 850 first-cohort repertoires was also used for the roughly 130 validation repertoires, as a later analysis reported. Notes on the study in general: For cytomegalovirus status, the classifier reportedly gave diagnoses with high specificity and sensitivity. In vitro experiments confirmed that a few CMV-associated chains were specific for CMV antigens.

The CDR3 is 13 residues long. From germline, CDR1 is MDHEN and CDR2 SYDVKM. V was pared by 6 bases and J by 7 bases, with 3 bases of the junction left unmatched. Using immunoSEQ multiplex PCR, the repertoire was profiled, and TCRdb retains in-frame clones only, with some absent. This sample yields about 250,000 clones, of which approximately 84% are seen a single time; 12% belongs to the top ten. Comments on this clone: Antigen unknown.

The chain links TRBV28 to TRBJ2-1; 10 nucleotides align to TRBD2. The source material was PBMCs. The TCR comes from a man aged 18 to 35 in good health and CMV-seropositive. The CDR3 DNA reads TGTGCCAGCAGCTTACTAGCGGGGAATGAGCAGTTCTTC. As protein: CASSLLAGNEQFF.